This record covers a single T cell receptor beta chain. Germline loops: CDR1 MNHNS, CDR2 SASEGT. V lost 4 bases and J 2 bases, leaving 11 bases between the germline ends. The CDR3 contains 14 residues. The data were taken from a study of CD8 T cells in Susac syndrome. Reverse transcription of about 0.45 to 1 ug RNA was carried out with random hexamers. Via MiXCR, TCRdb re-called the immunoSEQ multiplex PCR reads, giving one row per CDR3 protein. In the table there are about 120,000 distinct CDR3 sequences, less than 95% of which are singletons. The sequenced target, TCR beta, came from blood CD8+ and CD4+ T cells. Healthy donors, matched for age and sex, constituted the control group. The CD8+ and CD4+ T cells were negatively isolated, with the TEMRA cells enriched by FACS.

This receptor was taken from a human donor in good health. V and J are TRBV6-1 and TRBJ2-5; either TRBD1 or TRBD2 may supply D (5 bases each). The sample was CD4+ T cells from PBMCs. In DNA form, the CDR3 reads TGTGCCAGCAGTGGCCGGGACCCGCAAGAGACCCAGTACTTC. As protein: CASSGRDPQETQYF.